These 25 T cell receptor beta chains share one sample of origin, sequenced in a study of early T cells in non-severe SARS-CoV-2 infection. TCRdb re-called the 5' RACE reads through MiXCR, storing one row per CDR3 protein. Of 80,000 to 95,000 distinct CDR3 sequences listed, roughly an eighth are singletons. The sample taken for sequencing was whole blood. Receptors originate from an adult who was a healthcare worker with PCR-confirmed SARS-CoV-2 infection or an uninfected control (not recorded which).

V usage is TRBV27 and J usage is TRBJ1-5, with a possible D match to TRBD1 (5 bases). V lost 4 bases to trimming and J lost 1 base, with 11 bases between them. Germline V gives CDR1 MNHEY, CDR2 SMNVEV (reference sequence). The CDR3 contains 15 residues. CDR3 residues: CASSSRDGSNQPQHF. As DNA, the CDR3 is TGTGCCAGCAGTTCCCGGGACGGGAGCAATCAGCCCCAGCATTTT.

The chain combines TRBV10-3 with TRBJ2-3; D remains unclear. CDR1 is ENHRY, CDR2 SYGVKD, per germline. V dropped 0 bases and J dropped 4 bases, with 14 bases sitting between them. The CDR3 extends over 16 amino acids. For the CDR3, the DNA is TGTGCCATCAGTGAGTCGATGGGCAGGCCCGCAGATACGCAGTATTTT. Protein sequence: CAISESMGRPADTQYF.

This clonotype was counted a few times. CDR3 nucleotide sequence: TGTGCCAGCAGCCCTCCAGGGCTCTTTCTGAGTCAAGAGACCCAGTACTTC. Translated, it gives CASSPPGLFLSQETQYF. The genes are TRBV11-2 and TRBJ2-5, with a possible D match to TRBD1 (5 bases). Germline V gives CDR1 SGHAT, CDR2 FQNNGV. This CDR3 is 17 amino acids long. V was cut by 5 bases and J by 2 bases, with 21 bases left in between.

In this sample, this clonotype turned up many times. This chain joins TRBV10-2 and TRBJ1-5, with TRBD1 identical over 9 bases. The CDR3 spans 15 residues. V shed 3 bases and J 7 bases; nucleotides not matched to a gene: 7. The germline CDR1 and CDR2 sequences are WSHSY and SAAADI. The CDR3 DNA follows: TGCGCCAGCAGTGATAGACAGGGGGTAGGCCAGCCCCAGCATTTT. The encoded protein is CASSDRQGVGQPQHF.

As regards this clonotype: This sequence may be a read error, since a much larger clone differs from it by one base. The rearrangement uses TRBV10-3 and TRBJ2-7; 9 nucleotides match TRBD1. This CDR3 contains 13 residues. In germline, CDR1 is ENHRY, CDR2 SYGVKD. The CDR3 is CAISQQGAYELYF. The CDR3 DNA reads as TGTGCCATCTCACAACAGGGGGCCTACGAGCTGTACTTC.

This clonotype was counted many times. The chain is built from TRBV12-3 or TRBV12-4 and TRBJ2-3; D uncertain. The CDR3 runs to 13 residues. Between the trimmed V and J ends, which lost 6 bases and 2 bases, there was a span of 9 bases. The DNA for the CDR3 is TGTGCCAGCAGAGCTCTACTCACAGATACGCAGTATTTT. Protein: CASRALLTDTQYF.

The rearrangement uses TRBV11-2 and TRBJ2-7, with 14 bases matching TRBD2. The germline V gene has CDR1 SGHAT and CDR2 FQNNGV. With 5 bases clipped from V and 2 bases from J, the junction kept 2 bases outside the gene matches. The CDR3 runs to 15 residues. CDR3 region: CASSLGLAGAYEQYF. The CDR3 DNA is TGTGCCAGCAGCCTGGGACTAGCGGGAGCCTACGAGCAGTACTTC.

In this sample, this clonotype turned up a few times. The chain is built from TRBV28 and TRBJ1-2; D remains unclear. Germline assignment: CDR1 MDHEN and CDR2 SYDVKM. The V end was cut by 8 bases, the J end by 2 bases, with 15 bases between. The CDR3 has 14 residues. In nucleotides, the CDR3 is TGTGCCAGCGATTCCTGGCCGGGGAACTATGGCTACACCTTC. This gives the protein CASDSWPGNYGYTF.

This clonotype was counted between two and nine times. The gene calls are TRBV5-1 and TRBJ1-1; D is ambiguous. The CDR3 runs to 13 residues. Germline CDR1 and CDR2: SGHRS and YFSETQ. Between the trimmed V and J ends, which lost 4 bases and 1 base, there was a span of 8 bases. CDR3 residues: CASSPRWNTEAFF. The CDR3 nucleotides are TGCGCCAGCAGCCCACGGTGGAACACTGAAGCTTTCTTT.

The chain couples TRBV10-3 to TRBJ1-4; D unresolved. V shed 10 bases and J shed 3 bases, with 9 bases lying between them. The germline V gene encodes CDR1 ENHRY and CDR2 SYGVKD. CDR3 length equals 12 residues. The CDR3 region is CATGLSNEKLFF. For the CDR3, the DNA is TGTGCCACAGGACTGTCTAATGAAAAACTGTTTTTT.

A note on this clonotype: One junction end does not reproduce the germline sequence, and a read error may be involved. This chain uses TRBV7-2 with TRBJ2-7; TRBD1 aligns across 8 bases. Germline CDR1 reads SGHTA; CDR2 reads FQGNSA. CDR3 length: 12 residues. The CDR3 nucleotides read TGTGCCAGCAGCCCAGGGGGCGGCGAGCTGTACTTC. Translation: CASSPGGGELYF.

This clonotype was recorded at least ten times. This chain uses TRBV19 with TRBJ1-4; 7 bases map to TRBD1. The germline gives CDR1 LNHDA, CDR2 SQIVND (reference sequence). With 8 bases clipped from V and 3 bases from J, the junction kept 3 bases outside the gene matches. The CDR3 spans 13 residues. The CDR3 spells CASCDRANEKLFF. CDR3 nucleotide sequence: TGTGCCAGTTGCGACAGGGCTAATGAAAAACTGTTTTTT.

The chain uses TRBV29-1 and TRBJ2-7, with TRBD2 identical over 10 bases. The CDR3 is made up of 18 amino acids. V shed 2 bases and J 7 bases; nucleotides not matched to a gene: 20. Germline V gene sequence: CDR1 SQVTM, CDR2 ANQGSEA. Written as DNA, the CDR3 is TGCAGCGTTGAACAACTAGCGGGGATGGACAAAGGAGTGCGGGAGCAGTACTTC. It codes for CSVEQLAGMDKGVREQYF.

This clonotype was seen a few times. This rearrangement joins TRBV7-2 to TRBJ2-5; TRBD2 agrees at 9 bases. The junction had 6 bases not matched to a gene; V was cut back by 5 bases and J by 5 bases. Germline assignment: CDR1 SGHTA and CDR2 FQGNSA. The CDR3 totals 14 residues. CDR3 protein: CASSPRLAGETQYF. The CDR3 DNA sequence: TGTGCCAGCAGCCCGCGGCTAGCGGGGGAGACCCAGTACTTC. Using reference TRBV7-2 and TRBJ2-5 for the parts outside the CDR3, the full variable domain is GAGVSQSPSNKVTEKGKDVELRCDPISGHTALYWYRQSLGQGLEFLIYFQGNSAPDKSGLPSDRFSAERTGGSVSTLTIQRTQQEDSAVYLCASSPRLAGETQYFGPGTRLLVL.

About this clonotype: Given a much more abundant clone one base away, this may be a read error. CDR3 region: CTSSGTGRTEAFF. CDR3 sequence (DNA): TGTACCAGCAGCGGAACAGGGAGAACTGAAGCTTTCTTT. J is TRBJ1-1 and V is TRBV12-3 or TRBV12-4; a weak D match, TRBD1 (6 bases). CDR3 length equals 13 residues.

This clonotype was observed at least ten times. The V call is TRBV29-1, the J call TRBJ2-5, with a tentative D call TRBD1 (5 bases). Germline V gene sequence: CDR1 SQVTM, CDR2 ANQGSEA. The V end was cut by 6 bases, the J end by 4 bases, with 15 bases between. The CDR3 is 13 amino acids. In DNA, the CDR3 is TGCAGCGTCCGGCTAGGGGCACGAGAGACCCAGTACTTC. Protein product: CSVRLGARETQYF.

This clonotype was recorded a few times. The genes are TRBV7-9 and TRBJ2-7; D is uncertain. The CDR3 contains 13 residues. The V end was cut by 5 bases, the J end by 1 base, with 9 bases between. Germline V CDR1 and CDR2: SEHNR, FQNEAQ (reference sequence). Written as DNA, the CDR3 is TGTGCCAGCAGCCCAACTGCGTCCTACGAGCAGTACTTC. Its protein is CASSPTASYEQYF.

DNA for the CDR3: TGTGCCAGTAGTATTGACAGCAACGGAAACACCATATATTTT. It encodes CASSIDSNGNTIYF. This chain links TRBV19 with TRBJ1-3; perhaps TRBD1 as D (5 bases). Trimming cost V 3 bases and J 4 bases, with 10 bases left between them. The CDR3 consists of 14 residues. Germline loops: CDR1 LNHDA, CDR2 SQIVND (reference sequence).

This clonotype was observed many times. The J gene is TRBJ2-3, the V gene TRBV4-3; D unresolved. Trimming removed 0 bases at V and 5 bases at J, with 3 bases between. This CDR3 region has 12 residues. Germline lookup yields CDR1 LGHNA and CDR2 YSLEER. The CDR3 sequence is CASSQEKDTQYF. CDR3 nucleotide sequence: TGCGCCAGCAGCCAAGAGAAAGATACGCAGTATTTT.

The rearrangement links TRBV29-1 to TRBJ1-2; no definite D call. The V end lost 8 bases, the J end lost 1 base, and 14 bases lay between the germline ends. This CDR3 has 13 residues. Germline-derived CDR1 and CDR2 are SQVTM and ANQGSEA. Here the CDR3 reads CSIAANLNYGYTF. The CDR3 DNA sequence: TGCAGCATTGCGGCCAACCTTAACTATGGCTACACCTTC. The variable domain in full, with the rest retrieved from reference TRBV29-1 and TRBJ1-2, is SAVISQKPSRDICQRGTSLTIQCQVDSQVTMMFWYRQQPGQSLTLIATANQGSEATYESGFVIDKFPISRPNLTFSTLTVSNMSPEDSSIYLCSIAANLNYGYTFGSGTRLTVV.

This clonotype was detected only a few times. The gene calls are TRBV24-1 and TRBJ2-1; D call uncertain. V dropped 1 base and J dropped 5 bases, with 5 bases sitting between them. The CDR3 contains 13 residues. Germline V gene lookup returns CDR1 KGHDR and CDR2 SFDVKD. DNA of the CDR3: TGTGCCACCAGTGATTTTTCTGACAATGAGCAGTTCTTC. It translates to CATSDFSDNEQFF.

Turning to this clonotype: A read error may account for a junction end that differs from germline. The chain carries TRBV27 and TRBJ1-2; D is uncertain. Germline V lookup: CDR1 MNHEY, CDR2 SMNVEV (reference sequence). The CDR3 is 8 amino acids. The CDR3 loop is CASMGRRF. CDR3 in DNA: TGTGCCAGCATGGGCCGGAGGTTC.

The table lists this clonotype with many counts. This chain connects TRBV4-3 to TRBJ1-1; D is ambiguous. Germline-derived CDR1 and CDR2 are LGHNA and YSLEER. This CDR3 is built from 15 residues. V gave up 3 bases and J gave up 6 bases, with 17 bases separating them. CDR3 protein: CASSQLLRLIPEAFF. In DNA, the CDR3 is TGCGCCAGCAGCCAGCTTTTACGGCTAATCCCTGAAGCTTTCTTT.

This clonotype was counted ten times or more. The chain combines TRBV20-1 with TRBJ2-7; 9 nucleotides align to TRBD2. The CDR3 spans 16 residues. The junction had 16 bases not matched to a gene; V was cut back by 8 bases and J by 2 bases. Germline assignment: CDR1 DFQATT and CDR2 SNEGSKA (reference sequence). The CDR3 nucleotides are TGCAGTTCCTTAGGGGCAGCGGGGGGCCCGCCCTACGAGCAGTACTTC. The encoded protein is CSSLGAAGGPPYEQYF.

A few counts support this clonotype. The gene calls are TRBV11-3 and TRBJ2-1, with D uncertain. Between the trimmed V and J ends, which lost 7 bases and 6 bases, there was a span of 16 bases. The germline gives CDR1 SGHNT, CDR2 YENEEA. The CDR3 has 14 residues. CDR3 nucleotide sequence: TGTGCCAGCACCACACCCCCGCGGTTCAATGAGCAGTTCTTC. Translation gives CASTTPPRFNEQFF.